This paragraph covers one T cell receptor (beta chain) sequence. Its target is unknown. Sequencing used immunoSEQ multiplex PCR; TCRdb keeps in-frame clones, though not all of them. The repertoire has approximately 140,000 clones, about 92% of them found once; the top ten carry more than 0.7%. This sample is part of a study of T cell responses to AZD1222 COVID-19 vaccine. Overall study findings and caveats: Among AZD1222 vaccinees, only six or seven were seropositive at baseline. Spike was spanned by vaccine-associated CD4 TCRs, with dominance at 160-218 and 743-854.

The clonotype comes from an adult in good health. The sequencing used peripheral blood, collected on day 0 of MenACWY control vaccination.

The chain's CDR3 is CASTSGNYGYTF. The CDR3 DNA reads as TGTGCCAGCACCTCTGGCAACTATGGCTACACCTTC. The rearrangement joins TRBV6-5 to TRBJ1-2; D unresolved. V lost 7 bases and J lost 2, with 8 bases in between. Per germline, CDR1 MNHEY and CDR2 SVGAGI. This CDR3 has 12 residues.